The rows below give T cell receptor beta chains drawn from one sample of a study of PD-L1 blockade in urothelial cancer. Only in-frame clones appear in the TCRdb table, and some are missing; sequencing was by immunoSEQ multiplex PCR. This table has around 120,000 clones, 70% to 90% appearing once. Sequencing used PBMCs, obtained around atezolizumab (anti-PD-L1) treatment. The receptor source for this set is a man between 45 and 60 years old with urothelial cancer. Each CDR3 is given without its conserved first and last residue. The order of the fields is V gene, J gene, CDR3 protein.

TRBV30	TRBJ2-3	AWGDSGLRRGDTQY
TRBV5-5	TRBJ1-4	ASSPRDRVDTTNEKLF
TRBV6-5	TRBJ1-1	ASSPTMNTEAF
TRBV9	TRBJ1-2	ASSCRQGGNYGYT
TRBV7-8	TRBJ2-7	ASSPGQGLEQY
TRBV28	TRBJ1-5	ASSLYPLWKEGNQPQH
TRBV28	TRBJ1-1	ASSPPTGLNTEAF
TRBV28	TRBJ1-2	ASTQELLGGYT
TRBV29-1	TRBJ1-4	SAKTGGEKLF
TRBV19	TRBJ2-2	ASSNRGLGTGELF
TRBV10-3	TRBJ2-7	AIRRDLYSYEQY
TRBV18	TRBJ2-7	ASSPFGGRATYEQY
TRBV7-7	TRBJ2-7	ASSLSPGTSYEQY
TRBV4-2	TRBJ1-4	ASSITNAEEKLF